This T cell receptor (beta chain) comes out of a study of neurological immune-mediated disorders. Study-level findings and limits: Private repertoires in all groups were suggested, as expanded clones shared no CDR3 amino acid sequences across subjects. Multiple sclerosis was found to have the least TCR clonal expansion, below healthy controls, and HTLV-1-associated myelopathy the most.

As for the cDNA, it was generated by 5'RACE with 10-nucleotide random UMIs. TCRdb re-called the 5' RACE reads through MiXCR, storing one row per CDR3 protein. Among about 66,000 distinct CDR3 sequences listed, around 3% were seen once. This clonotype has a count of ten or more. The target antigen is unknown. Trimming pared 1 base from V and 3 bases from J, leaving 25 bases between. This CDR3 comprises 19 residues. Per the germline V gene, CDR1 is SGHRS and CDR2 is YFSETQ. The TCR was taken from a man in his forties with multiple sclerosis. Sequencing was done on a sample of PBMCs. This chain connects TRBV5-1 to TRBJ1-1; tentative D call: TRBD1 (5 bases). The DNA of the CDR3 is TGCGCCAGCAGCTTGAGTGCTATAGGGCAGGGTCTAGGGCACACTGAAGCTTTCTTT. It yields the protein CASSLSAIGQGLGHTEAFF.